This is a list of T cell receptor beta chains from one sample in a study of vaccination and CD4 T cells after COVID-19. Their recognized antigens are unknown. MiXCR, run by TCRdb on the PCR reads, gives a single entry per CDR3 protein. The sample has tens of thousands of distinct CDR3 sequences; under 40% are singletons. Sequenced material: CD4+ T cells from blood, cultured in vitro, taken about 7 months after SARS-CoV-2 vaccination. The receptors were gathered from a human donor who had recovered from COVID-19. Both conserved end residues are part of each CDR3. D genes are given only for firm matches. For some rows the clone size is stated as once, few or many, or as a class when expanded; others skip it.

- | TRBJ2-3 | - | TRBV15 | TGTGCCACCAGCAGAGATCAATATACAGGGAGAAGCACAGATACGCAGTATTTT | CATSRDQYTGRSTDTQYF
few | TRBJ1-6 | - | TRBV20-1 | TGCAGTGCTTTTAGGCCCGGTGATTCACCCCTCCACTTT | CSAFRPGDSPLHF
- | TRBJ1-1 | - | TRBV7-3 | TGTGCCAGCAGCCCCCAAAGTACGGCTGGTGAAGCTTTCTTT | CASSPQSTAGEAFF
few | TRBJ2-5 | - | TRBV7-9 | TGTGCCAGCAGCACGGAAGAGACCCAGTACTTC | CASSTEETQYF
- | TRBJ2-1 | - | TRBV24-1 | TGTGCCACCAGTGATACAGGCCTCTACAATGAGCAGTTCTTC | CATSDTGLYNEQFF
medium-sized | TRBJ2-7 | TRBD1 | TRBV6-5 | TGTGCCAGCAGTTACCGACCGACAGGGGCGACCTACGAGCAGTACTTC | CASSYRPTGATYEQYF
few | TRBJ1-5 | TRBD1 | TRBV6-1 | TGTGCCAGCAGCTTACAGGGGGCGGGCAATCAGCCCCAGCATTTT | CASSLQGAGNQPQHF
- | TRBJ1-1 | - | TRBV5-1 | TGCGCCAGCAGCTTTCAGGGGTCGGGCACTGAAGCTTTCTTT | CASSFQGSGTEAFF
- | TRBJ2-3 | TRBD2 | TRBV7-2 | TGTGCCAGCAGCTCGCCTAAGACTAGCCCAGATACGCAGTATTTT | CASSSPKTSPDTQYF
- | TRBJ2-3 | - | TRBV20-1 | TGCAGTGCTGGGACTCCTGGCACAGATACGCAGTATTTT | CSAGTPGTDTQYF
- | TRBJ1-1 | TRBD1 | TRBV7-2 | TGTGCCAGCAGCTTAACCGGACAGGGAAACACTGAAGCTTTCTTT | CASSLTGQGNTEAFF
- | TRBJ1-1 | - | TRBV19 | TGTGCCAGTAGTATAGTCCAGGGGATGAACACTGAAGCTTTCTTT | CASSIVQGMNTEAFF
- | TRBJ1-2 | - | TRBV19 | TGTGCCAGTACCGTGGCAGGGTCAGACTATGGCTACACCTTC | CASTVAGSDYGYTF
- | TRBJ1-6 | TRBD1 | TRBV5-1 | TGCGCCAGCAGCATCACAGGGGGGAATTCACCCCTCCACTTT | CASSITGGNSPLHF
- | TRBJ2-6 | TRBD1 | TRBV7-6 | TGTGCCAGCAGACCAGGCTGGGACAGCCGCTCTGGGGCCAACGTCCTGACTTTC | CASRPGWDSRSGANVLTF
few | TRBJ2-1 | - | TRBV6-2/TRBV6-3 | TGTGCCAGCACGGGCTTAGCCAATGAGCAGTTCTTC | CASTGLANEQFF
- | TRBJ1-3 | TRBD1 | TRBV7-9 | TGTGCCAGCAGAACTGACAGGGCTGGAAACACCATATATTTT | CASRTDRAGNTIYF
medium-sized | TRBJ1-1 | - | TRBV6-1 | TGTGCCAGCAGGGAATACCCGAACACTGAAGCTTTCTTT | CASREYPNTEAFF
few | TRBJ1-1 | - | TRBV6-1 | TGTGCCAGCAGTCCACGGGGGGGCACTGAAGCTTTCTTT | CASSPRGGTEAFF
- | TRBJ2-1 | TRBD2 | TRBV4-2 | TGTGCCAGCAGCCGAGATCTAGCGGGAGGTAGGGATGAGCAGTTCTTC | CASSRDLAGGRDEQFF
once | TRBJ2-1 | - | TRBV18 | TGTGCCAGCTCACCACCTGGTTGGTCCGGGGTCAATGAGCAGTTCTTC | CASSPPGWSGVNEQFF
- | TRBJ1-5 | - | TRBV6-2/TRBV6-3 | TGTGCCAGCAGTTACCGGGCCGAAAATCAGCCCCAGCATTTT | CASSYRAENQPQHF
- | TRBJ2-7 | - | TRBV7-9 | TGTGCCAGCAGCTTAGGGGCCGCCCAGAGCTCCTACGAGCAGTACTTC | CASSLGAAQSSYEQYF
- | TRBJ1-2 | - | TRBV6-2/TRBV6-3 | TGTGCCAGCAGTCCCAGAGTCTATGGCTACACCTTC | CASSPRVYGYTF
- | TRBJ2-5 | - | TRBV5-1 | TGCGCCAGCAGCTTTGGGTCCAGAGAGACCCAGTACTTC | CASSFGSRETQYF
- | TRBJ1-6 | TRBD1 | TRBV30 | TGTGCCTGGGGGACAGGGTATAATTCACCCCTCCACTTT | CAWGTGYNSPLHF
- | TRBJ1-2 | TRBD1 | TRBV18 | TGTGCCAGCTCACCGGGACAGGGGGCCTATGGCTACACCTTC | CASSPGQGAYGYTF
- | TRBJ1-3 | - | TRBV19 | TGTGCCAGTGGGTGGCAAAACACCATATATTTT | CASGWQNTIYF
- | TRBJ2-7 | - | TRBV5-4 | TGTGCCAGCAGCTACGACAGCCTTTCCCCCTACGAGCAGTACTTC | CASSYDSLSPYEQYF
- | TRBJ1-5 | TRBD1 | TRBV4-1 | TGCGCCAGCAGCCAAGATTCGACAGGGGGCCAGCCCCAGCATTTT | CASSQDSTGGQPQHF
few | TRBJ1-2 | - | TRBV7-8 | TGTGCCAGCAGCCGGATCACGCGGGGGTCCGGGGGATATGGCTACACCTTC | CASSRITRGSGGYGYTF
- | TRBJ2-5 | TRBD2 | TRBV4-2 | TGTGCCAGCAGCCAAAGTGGCCGGACTAGCGGGGGGAGGGAGACCCAGTACTTC | CASSQSGRTSGGRETQYF
- | TRBJ1-2 | - | TRBV10-3 | TGTGCCATCAGTGACCCGAGGGGGGGGCCTAACTATGGCTACACCTTC | CAISDPRGGPNYGYTF
- | TRBJ1-1 | TRBD1 | TRBV19 | TGTGCCAGTAGTCGACAGGGGGCTCGTGACACTGAAGCTTTCTTT | CASSRQGARDTEAFF
- | TRBJ1-3 | - | TRBV6-1 | TGTGCCAGCAATCGGCCCGGGACTGGAAACACCATATATTTT | CASNRPGTGNTIYF
- | TRBJ2-1 | TRBD2 | TRBV28 | TGTGCCAGCAGCCTAACTAGCGGGAGTAACAATGAGCAGTTCTTC | CASSLTSGSNNEQFF
- | TRBJ2-7 | - | TRBV11-2 | TGTGCCAGCAGCTTAGAAGGTGCGGCGGCATACGAGCAGTACTTC | CASSLEGAAAYEQYF
- | TRBJ2-3 | - | TRBV15 | TGTGCCACCAGCAGAGATGTTGCCCTGAACACAGATACGCAGTATTTT | CATSRDVALNTDTQYF
- | TRBJ2-3 | - | TRBV7-8 | TGTGCCAGCAGCCCTGTGATTACGGGTCGAGCAGATACGCAGTATTTT | CASSPVITGRADTQYF
- | TRBJ2-5 | TRBD2 | TRBV7-2 | TGTGCCAGCAGCCTTGGTGTAGCGGGGGGTGGGGAGACCCAGTACTTC | CASSLGVAGGGETQYF
few | TRBJ1-2 | TRBD1 | TRBV20-1 | TGCAGTGCAACGACGACAGGGGTAGCGTCTGGCTACACCTTC | CSATTTGVASGYTF
- | TRBJ2-5 | TRBD2 | TRBV4-3 | TGCGCCAGCAGCCAAACCGGACCCACTAGCGGGAGGGCCGCAGAGACCCAGTACTTC | CASSQTGPTSGRAAETQYF
few | TRBJ2-7 | TRBD2 | TRBV6-5 | TGTGCCAGCAGTTCAACCGCCGGGACTAGCGGGGCCTACGAGCAGTACTTC | CASSSTAGTSGAYEQYF
few | TRBJ2-1 | - | TRBV6-2/TRBV6-3 | TGTGCCAGCAGCCAGGACGGGTCCCTTAACAATGAGCAGTTCTTC | CASSQDGSLNNEQFF
once | TRBJ1-3 | - | TRBV20-1 | TGCAGTGCTAGAGGGTCTCTGAGAAACACCATATATTTT | CSARGSLRNTIYF
- | TRBJ2-5 | - | TRBV20-1 | TGCAGTGCTGAGCAGGGATCTAGGGAGACCCAGTACTTC | CSAEQGSRETQYF
- | TRBJ1-2 | - | TRBV15 | TGTGCCACCAGCAGAGGTCATACGGACCGCGCTAACTATGGCTACACCTTC | CATSRGHTDRANYGYTF
- | TRBJ2-3 | - | TRBV20-1 | TGCAGTGCTAGAGATCCCTTTATTCGGAGCACAGATACGCAGTATTTT | CSARDPFIRSTDTQYF
- | TRBJ2-7 | - | TRBV18 | TGTGCCAGCTCACCTGGCTGGGGGGACGAGCAGTACTTC | CASSPGWGDEQYF
- | TRBJ2-5 | TRBD1 | TRBV5-1 | TGCGCCAGCAGGGGACAGGGTTATGAGACCCAGTACTTC | CASRGQGYETQYF
- | TRBJ1-5 | - | TRBV10-3 | TGTGCCATCAGTGAGTCTGAGACTGGGGCCAATCAGCCCCAGCATTTT | CAISESETGANQPQHF
- | TRBJ1-1 | - | TRBV20-1 | TGCAGTGCTAGAGAACTCGCAGTATCTGAAGCTTTCTTT | CSARELAVSEAFF
few | TRBJ1-2 | - | TRBV19 | TGTGCCAGTATACAAGACGGGATGGTTGGCTACACCTTC | CASIQDGMVGYTF
- | TRBJ1-2 | - | TRBV10-3 | TGTGCCATCAGTGAGTCCCCGGAGACTAACTATGGCTACACCTTC | CAISESPETNYGYTF
many | TRBJ1-2 | TRBD1 | TRBV7-9 | TGTGCCAGCAGCCCCACAACCGGGACAGGGGATGGCTACACCTTC | CASSPTTGTGDGYTF
few | TRBJ2-5 | - | TRBV2 | TGTGCCAGCAGCCTCCTACAAGAGACCCAGTACTTC | CASSLLQETQYF
- | TRBJ2-1 | - | TRBV5-1 | TGCGCCAGCCAAGACGGGAACTCCTACAATGAGCAGTTCTTC | CASQDGNSYNEQFF